The 19 T cell receptor beta chains given below trace back to one sample, sequenced in a study of cytomegalovirus exposure and HLA in healthy donors. The PCR made use of 60 Vbeta and 13 Jbeta primers. Profiling relied on immunoSEQ multiplex PCR, and the TCRdb table lists in-frame clones only, not all of them. The table has about 110,000 clones, approximately 80% seen once. The sequenced material came from PBMCs. These receptors were taken from a male donor in good health and CMV-seronegative.

The chain employs TRBV5-1 and TRBJ2-7, with D tentatively TRBD2 (6 bases). The CDR3 totals 15 residues. The germline CDR1 and CDR2 sequences are SGHRS and YFSETQ. V was cut by 2 bases and J by 0 bases, with 12 bases left in between. DNA of the CDR3: TGCGCCAGCAGCTTCCGGGACGGGAGCTCCTACGAGCAGTACTTC. Amino acids: CASSFRDGSSYEQYF.

The V gene is TRBV28, the J gene TRBJ1-2; 8 nucleotides line up with TRBD1. Looked up from germline, CDR1 is MDHEN and CDR2 is SYDVKM. Trimming removed 5 bases from V and 8 bases from J; junction bases left unmatched: 16. This CDR3 has 16 amino acids. The CDR3: CASSHYHRGQGYGYTF. In nucleotides, the CDR3 is TGTGCCAGCAGTCACTACCACAGAGGACAGGGTTACGGCTACACCTTC.

The chain combines TRBV7-8 with TRBJ2-7; no definite D call. Trimming pared 2 bases from V and 6 bases from J, leaving 11 bases between. Per the germline V gene, CDR1 is SGHVS and CDR2 is FQNEAQ. The CDR3 runs to 13 residues. The CDR3 coding sequence is TGTGCCAGCAGCTTATCATACAGTCGCGAGCAGTACTTC. Protein sequence: CASSLSYSREQYF.

This chain links TRBV27 with TRBJ2-1; 9 nucleotides match TRBD2. CDR1 MNHEY and CDR2 SMNVEV come from the germline V gene (reference sequence). Trimming took 5 bases from V and 5 from J; bases not matched to a gene: 10. This CDR3 is 16 amino acids long. The CDR3 loop reads CASSVWREGLNNEQFF. CDR3 bases: TGTGCCAGCAGTGTGTGGCGGGAGGGCTTAAACAATGAGCAGTTCTTC.

This clone has a handful of counts. This sequence joins TRBV4-1 and TRBJ1-1; no clear D. Looked up from germline, CDR1 is MGHRA and CDR2 is YSYEKL. V was cut by 1 base and J by 1 base, with 10 bases left in between. The CDR3 runs 15 residues. This chain's CDR3 is CASSQASLANTEAFF. The DNA for the CDR3 is TGCGCCAGCAGCCAAGCGTCTCTGGCGAACACTGAAGCTTTCTTT.

This clone was counted a single time. V gene TRBV19 combines with J gene TRBJ2-5; 10 nucleotides line up with TRBD2. CDR3 length: 16 residues. Losses at the gene ends were 3 bases for V and 2 bases for J; bases not matched to a gene: 6. Germline values: CDR1 LNHDA, CDR2 SQIVND (reference sequence). For the CDR3, the DNA is TGTGCCAGTAGTATTAGGGGACTAGCGAGACAAGAGACCCAGTACTTC. Protein sequence: CASSIRGLARQETQYF.

The chain is built from TRBV28 and TRBJ2-4, with 9 bases lining up with TRBD2. This CDR3 contains 15 residues. CDR1 is MDHEN, CDR2 SYDVKM, per germline. Trimming took 6 bases from V and 4 from J; bases not matched to a gene: 7. CDR3 nucleotide sequence: TGTGCCAGCAGGCAAACTACTAGCGGGAAAAACATTCAGTACTTC. Its translation: CASRQTTSGKNIQYF.

The V call is TRBV6-1, the J call TRBJ2-3, with 7 bases lining up with TRBD2. In germline, CDR1 is MNHNS, CDR2 SASEGT. V shed 2 bases, J shed 5 bases, and the junction held 1 base outside the gene matches. The CDR3 totals 13 residues. As DNA, the CDR3 is TGTGCCAGCAGTGAACAGCGGGGAGATACGCAGTATTTT. Amino acids: CASSEQRGDTQYF.

This chain links TRBV27 with TRBJ1-1; possible D gene TRBD1, 6 bases. Germline CDR1 reads MNHEY; CDR2 reads SMNVEV (reference sequence). This CDR3 contains 15 residues. Trimming cost V 5 bases and J 3 bases, with 16 bases left between them. CDR3 sequence: CASSLITGRDTEAFF. CDR3 DNA: TGTGCCAGCAGTCTTATTACAGGGCGAGACACTGAAGCTTTCTTT.

The V gene is TRBV6-5, the J gene TRBJ2-2; TRBD1 agrees at 7 bases. Germline CDR1 is MNHEY and CDR2 is SVGAGI. CDR3 length equals 14 residues. V dropped 4 bases and J dropped 7; count of bases not matched to a gene: 6. This CDR3 reads CASSLRQGIGELFF. The CDR3 DNA follows: TGTGCCAGCAGTTTGAGACAGGGAATCGGGGAGCTGTTTTTT.

The J gene is TRBJ1-4, the V gene TRBV5-5; no definite D call. The CDR3 sequence is 15 residues long. V was pared by 1 base and J by 0 bases, with 7 bases between. Germline V gene sequence: CDR1 SGHKS, CDR2 YYEKEE (reference sequence). The CDR3 region has the DNA TGTGCCAGCAGCTTGAATGTCGCAACTAATGAAAAACTGTTTTTT. Its protein product is CASSLNVATNEKLFF. The whole variable domain, remainder taken from reference TRBV5-5 and TRBJ1-4, is DAGVTQSPTHLIKTRGQQVTLRCSPISGHKSVSWYQQVLGQGPQFIFQYYEKEERGRGNFPDRFSARQFPNYSSELNVNALLLGDSALYLCASSLNVATNEKLFFGSGTQLSVL.

The gene calls are TRBV2 and TRBJ1-1; D is possibly TRBD1 (6 bases). Germline lookup yields CDR1 SNHLY and CDR2 FYNNEI. This CDR3 has 15 residues. V lost 2 bases, J lost 0 bases, and 10 bases lay in between. CDR3 DNA sequence: TGTGCCAGCAGTGAACCTCGGGACATGAACACTGAAGCTTTCTTT. Protein product: CASSEPRDMNTEAFF. The full variable domain, rest sourced from reference TRBV2 and TRBJ1-1, is EPEVTQTPSHQVTQMGQEVILRCVPISNHLYFYWYRQILGQKVEFLVSFYNNEISEKSEIFDDQFSVERPDGSNFTLKIRSTKLEDSAMYFCASSEPRDMNTEAFFGQGTRLTVV.

The chain is built from TRBV7-9 and TRBJ2-1, with 7 nucleotides matching TRBD2. The CDR3 sequence is 16 residues long. Germline-derived CDR1 and CDR2 are SEHNR and FQNEAQ (reference sequence). V shed 3 bases and J 8 bases; nucleotides not matched to a gene: 13. The CDR3 DNA reads TGTGCCAGCAGCTTCGCTCTCGAGGGCCGGGGGGATGAGCAGTTCTTC. Translation gives CASSFALEGRGDEQFF. Full variable domain (outside the CDR3, taken from reference TRBV7-9 and TRBJ2-1): DTGVSQNPRHKITKRGQNVTFRCDPISEHNRLYWYRQTLGQGPEFLTYFQNEAQLEKSRLLSDRFSAERPKGSFSTLEIQRTEQGDSAMYLCASSFALEGRGDEQFFGPGTRLTVL.

This chain links TRBV28 with TRBJ1-2; D uncertain. The V and J ends lost 6 bases and 5 bases respectively, with 10 bases between them. Germline V gives CDR1 MDHEN, CDR2 SYDVKM. This CDR3 has 12 residues. The CDR3 is CASSSPSYGYTF. As DNA, the CDR3 is TGTGCCAGCAGCTCACCTAGTTATGGCTACACCTTC.

This clone was found a few times. The chain links TRBV29-1 to TRBJ2-7, with TRBD1 identical over 8 bases. Looked up from germline, CDR1 is SQVTM and CDR2 is ANQGSEA. With V trimmed by 6 bases and J by 2 bases, 9 bases remained unmatched. This CDR3 comprises 14 residues. The CDR3 DNA sequence: TGCAGCGTCCTCCGGGACAGGCATACCTACGAGCAGTACTTC. Its protein product is CSVLRDRHTYEQYF.

The chain combines TRBV7-2 with TRBJ2-3, with a possible D match to TRBD1 (6 bases). This CDR3 region has 13 residues. CDR1 SGHTA and CDR2 FQGNSA come from the germline V gene. Trimming pared 0 bases from V and 9 bases from J, leaving 10 bases between. The CDR3 sequence: CASSLAPGATQYF. Written as DNA, the CDR3 is TGTGCCAGCAGCTTAGCCCCAGGGGCAACGCAGTATTTT.

J is TRBJ2-1 and V is TRBV27, with 8 positions matching TRBD1. The junction had 3 bases not matched to a gene; V was cut back by 2 bases and J by 3 bases. CDR1 and CDR2 (germline): MNHEY, SMNVEV (reference sequence). The CDR3 totals 15 residues. Here the CDR3 DNA reads TGTGCCAGCAGTTTACGACAGGGGCTCTACAATGAGCAGTTCTTC. Protein: CASSLRQGLYNEQFF.

This chain links TRBV6-4 with TRBJ2-3; maybe TRBD2 (5 bases). The length of the CDR3 is 13 residues. Between the trimmed V and J ends, which lost 3 bases and 5 bases, there was a span of 9 bases. Germline V gene sequence: CDR1 MRHNA, CDR2 SNTAGT. CDR3 nucleotides: TGTGCCAGCAGTGAAGCGGAACAAGATACGCAGTATTTT. Translating gives CASSEAEQDTQYF.

The chain employs TRBV6-5 and TRBJ2-7; 8 nucleotides line up with TRBD2. The CDR3 has 16 residues. Germline lookup yields CDR1 MNHEY and CDR2 SVGAGI. V was pared by 0 bases and J by 3 bases, with 7 bases of the junction left unmatched. The CDR3 DNA follows: TGTGCCAGCAGTTACTCTAGCGGGGTGGGGGTCTACGAGCAGTACTTC. As protein: CASSYSSGVGVYEQYF.